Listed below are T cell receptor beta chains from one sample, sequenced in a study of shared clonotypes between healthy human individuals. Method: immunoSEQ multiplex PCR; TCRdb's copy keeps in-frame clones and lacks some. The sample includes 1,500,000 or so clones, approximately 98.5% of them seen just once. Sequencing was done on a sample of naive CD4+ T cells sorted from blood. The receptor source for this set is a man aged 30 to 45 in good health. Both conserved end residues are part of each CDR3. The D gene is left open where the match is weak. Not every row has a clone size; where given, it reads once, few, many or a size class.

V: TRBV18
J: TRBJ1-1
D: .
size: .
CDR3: CASSLSQGMNTEAFF
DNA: TGTGCCAGCTCACTTTCACAGGGTATGAACACTGAAGCTTTCTTT

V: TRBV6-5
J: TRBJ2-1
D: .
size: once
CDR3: CASSLDRVRNEQFF
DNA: TGTGCCAGCAGTTTGGATAGGGTCCGGAATGAGCAGTTCTTC

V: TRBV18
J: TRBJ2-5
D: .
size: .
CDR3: CASSPQGARGETQYF
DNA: TGTGCCAGCTCCCCACAGGGTGCCCGGGGAGAGACCCAGTACTTC

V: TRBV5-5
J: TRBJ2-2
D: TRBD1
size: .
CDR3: CASSVRQGVSTGELFF
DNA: TGTGCCAGCAGCGTCAGACAGGGGGTATCCACCGGGGAGCTGTTTTTT

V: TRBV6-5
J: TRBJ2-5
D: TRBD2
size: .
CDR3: CASSGTSGKETQYF
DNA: TGTGCCAGCAGCGGGACTAGCGGTAAAGAGACCCAGTACTTC

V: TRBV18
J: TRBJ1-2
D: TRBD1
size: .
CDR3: CASSRGQGSYTF
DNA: TGTGCCAGCTCACGAGGACAGGGGAGCTACACCTTC

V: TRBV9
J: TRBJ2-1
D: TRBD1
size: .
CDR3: CASSATGRQYNEQFF
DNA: TGTGCCAGCAGCGCGACAGGGAGACAGTACAATGAGCAGTTCTTC

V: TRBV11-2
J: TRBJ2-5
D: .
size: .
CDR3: CASNKQVAPETQYF
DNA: TGTGCCAGCAATAAGCAGGTCGCTCCAGAGACCCAGTACTTC

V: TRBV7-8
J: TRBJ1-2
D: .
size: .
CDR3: CASSPRTLGQKIYGYTF
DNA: TGTGCCAGCAGCCCCCGGACATTAGGGCAGAAGATCTATGGCTACACCTTC

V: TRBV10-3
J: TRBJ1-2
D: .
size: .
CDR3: CAISPGGEDGYTF
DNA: TGTGCCATCAGTCCCGGAGGGGAGGATGGCTACACCTTC

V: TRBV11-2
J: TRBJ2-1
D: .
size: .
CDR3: CASSFYAGLSYNEQFF
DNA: TGTGCCAGCAGCTTTTATGCGGGACTTTCCTACAATGAGCAGTTCTTC

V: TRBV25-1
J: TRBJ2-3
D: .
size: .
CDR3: CASSASGTDTQYF
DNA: TGTGCCAGCAGTGCTTCAGGAACAGATACGCAGTATTTT

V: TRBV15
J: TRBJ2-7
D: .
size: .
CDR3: CATSRDLGSPYEQYF
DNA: TGTGCCACCAGCAGAGATTTAGGGTCGCCCTACGAGCAGTACTTC

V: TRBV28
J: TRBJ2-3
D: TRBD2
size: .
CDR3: CASSPAGLGADTQYF
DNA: TGTGCCAGCAGTCCAGCGGGGTTGGGGGCAGATACGCAGTATTTT

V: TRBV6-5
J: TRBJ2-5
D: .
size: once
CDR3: CASSYLTGQETQYF
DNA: TGTGCCAGCAGTTACTTGACAGGCCAAGAGACCCAGTACTTC

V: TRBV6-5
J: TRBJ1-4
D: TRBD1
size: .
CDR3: CASGKRTGFNEKLFF
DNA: TGTGCCAGCGGGAAAAGGACAGGATTTAATGAAAAACTGTTTTTT

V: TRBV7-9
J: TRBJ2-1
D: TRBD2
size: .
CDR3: CASSRRLAGVLSNEQFF
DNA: TGTGCCAGCAGCCGTCGACTAGCGGGAGTACTCTCCAATGAGCAGTTCTTC

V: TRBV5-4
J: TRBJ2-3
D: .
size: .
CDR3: CASSFETGTDTQYF
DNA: TGTGCCAGCAGCTTTGAGACCGGCACAGATACGCAGTATTTT

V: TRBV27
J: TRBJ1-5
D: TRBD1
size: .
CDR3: CASSSHRGVSNQPQHF
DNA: TGTGCCAGCAGTTCACACAGGGGTGTAAGCAATCAGCCCCAGCATTTT

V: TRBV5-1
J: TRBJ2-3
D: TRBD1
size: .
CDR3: CASSLGATGVDTQYF
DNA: TGCGCCAGCAGCTTGGGGGCGACAGGGGTAGATACGCAGTATTTT

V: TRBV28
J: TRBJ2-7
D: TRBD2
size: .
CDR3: CASLGANGPGGLFYEQYF
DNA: TGTGCCAGCCTGGGGGCTAACGGTCCGGGAGGGCTGTTCTACGAGCAGTACTTC

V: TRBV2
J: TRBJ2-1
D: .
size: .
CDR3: CASSEVSGSYNEQFF
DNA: TGTGCCAGCAGTGAAGTAAGCGGGTCCTACAATGAGCAGTTCTTC

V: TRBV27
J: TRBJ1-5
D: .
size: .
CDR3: CASSLSRGLGSNQPQHF
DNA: TGTGCCAGCAGTTTATCGAGAGGTTTGGGAAGCAATCAGCCCCAGCATTTT

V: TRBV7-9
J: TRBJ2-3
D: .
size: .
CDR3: CASSFGQTSTDTQYF
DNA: TGTGCCAGCAGCTTCGGTCAGACGAGCACAGATACGCAGTATTTT

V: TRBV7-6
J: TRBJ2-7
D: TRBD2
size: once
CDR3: CASSSSGRARGEQYF
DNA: TGTGCCAGCAGCTCTAGCGGGAGGGCCCGGGGCGAGCAGTACTTC

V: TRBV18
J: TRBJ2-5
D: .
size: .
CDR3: CASSLDRLQETQYF
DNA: TGTGCCAGCTCACTCGACAGGCTGCAAGAGACCCAGTACTTC

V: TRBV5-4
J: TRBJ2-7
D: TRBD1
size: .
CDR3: CASSLGSGTGPYEQYF
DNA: TGTGCCAGCAGCTTGGGATCCGGGACAGGGCCCTACGAGCAGTACTTC

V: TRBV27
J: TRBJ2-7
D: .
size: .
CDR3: CASSFGTGSYEQYF
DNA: TGTGCCAGCAGTTTCGGGACTGGCTCCTACGAGCAGTACTTC

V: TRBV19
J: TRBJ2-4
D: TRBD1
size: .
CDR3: CASGTANIQYF
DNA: TGTGCCAGCGGGACAGCAAACATTCAGTACTTC

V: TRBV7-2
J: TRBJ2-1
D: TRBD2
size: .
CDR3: CASSPRSSSGGYNEQFF
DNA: TGTGCCAGCAGCCCCAGGTCATCTAGCGGGGGCTACAATGAGCAGTTCTTC

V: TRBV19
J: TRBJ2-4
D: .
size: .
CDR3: CASNQRDGDIQYF
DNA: TGTGCCAGTAATCAACGAGATGGAGACATTCAGTACTTC

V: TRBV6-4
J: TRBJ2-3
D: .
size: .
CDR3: CASSEFSTDTQYF
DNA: TGTGCCAGCAGTGAGTTCAGCACAGATACGCAGTATTTT

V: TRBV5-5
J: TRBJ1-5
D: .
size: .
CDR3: CASSLGQVRGQPQHF
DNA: TGTGCCAGCAGCTTGGGACAGGTCCGGGGTCAGCCCCAGCATTTT

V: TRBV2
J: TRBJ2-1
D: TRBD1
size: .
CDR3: CASSENLGQGTNEQFF
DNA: TGTGCCAGCAGTGAAAATTTGGGACAGGGCACCAATGAGCAGTTCTTC

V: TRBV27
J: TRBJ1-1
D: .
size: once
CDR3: CASSYEGRTEAFF
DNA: TGTGCCAGCAGTTATGAGGGGAGAACTGAAGCTTTCTTT

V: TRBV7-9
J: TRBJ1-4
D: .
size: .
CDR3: CASSLALTNEKLFF
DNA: TGTGCCAGCAGCTTAGCCCTAACTAATGAAAAACTGTTTTTT

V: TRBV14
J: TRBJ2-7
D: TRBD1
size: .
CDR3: CASTRDSGGEQYF
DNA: TGTGCCAGCACCCGGGACAGTGGCGGGGAGCAGTACTTC

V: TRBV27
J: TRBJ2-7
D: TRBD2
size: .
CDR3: CATSSGRGYEQYF
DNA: TGTGCCACCTCTAGCGGGAGGGGCTACGAGCAGTACTTC

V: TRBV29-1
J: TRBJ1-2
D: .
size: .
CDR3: CSVEEYGYTF
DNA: TGCAGCGTTGAAGAGTATGGCTACACCTTC

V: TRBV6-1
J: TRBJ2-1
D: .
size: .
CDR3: CASSEAVIEYEQFF
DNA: TGTGCCAGCAGTGAAGCCGTGATAGAGTATGAGCAGTTCTTC

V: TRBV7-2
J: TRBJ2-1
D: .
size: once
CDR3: CASSPRQENSYNEQFF
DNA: TGTGCCAGCAGCCCACGACAGGAGAACTCCTACAATGAGCAGTTCTTC

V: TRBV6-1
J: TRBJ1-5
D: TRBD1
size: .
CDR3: CASSEPPRGQPQHF
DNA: TGTGCCAGCAGTGAACCCCCCAGGGGGCAGCCCCAGCATTTT

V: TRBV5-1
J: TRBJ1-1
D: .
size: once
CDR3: CASSLQTGLNTEAFF
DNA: TGCGCCAGCAGCCTCCAAACAGGGTTGAACACTGAAGCTTTCTTT

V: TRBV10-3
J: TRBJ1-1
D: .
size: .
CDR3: CAISDKEGTEAFF
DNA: TGTGCCATCAGTGACAAGGAGGGCACTGAAGCTTTCTTT

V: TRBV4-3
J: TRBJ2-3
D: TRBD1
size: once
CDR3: CASSIRAGGGTDTQYF
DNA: TGCGCCAGCAGCATTAGGGCAGGGGGAGGCACAGATACGCAGTATTTT

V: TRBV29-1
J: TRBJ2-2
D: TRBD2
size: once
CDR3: CSVWTSGPGELFF
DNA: TGCAGCGTTTGGACTAGCGGCCCCGGGGAGCTGTTTTTT

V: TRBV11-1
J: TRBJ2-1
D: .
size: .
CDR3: CASSLAGSEQFF
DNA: TGTGCCAGCAGCTTAGCTGGGAGTGAGCAGTTCTTC

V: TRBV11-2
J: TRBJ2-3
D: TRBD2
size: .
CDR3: CASSFSGPSTDTQYF
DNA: TGTGCCAGCAGCTTTAGCGGGCCCTCCACAGATACGCAGTATTTT

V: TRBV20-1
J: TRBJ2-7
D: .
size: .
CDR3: CSARTTYEQYF
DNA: TGCAGTGCTAGGACAACCTACGAGCAGTACTTC

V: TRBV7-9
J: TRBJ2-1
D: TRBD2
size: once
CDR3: CASSQKREWSYNEQFF
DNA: TGTGCCAGCAGCCAAAAGCGGGAGTGGTCCTACAATGAGCAGTTCTTC

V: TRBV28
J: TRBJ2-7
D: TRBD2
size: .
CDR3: CASSRTSGLSYEQYF
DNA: TGTGCCAGCAGTAGAACTAGCGGGCTCTCCTACGAGCAGTACTTC

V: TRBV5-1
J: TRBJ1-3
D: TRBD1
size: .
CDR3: CASSATGDSGNTIYF
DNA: TGCGCCAGCAGCGCCACAGGGGACTCTGGAAACACCATATATTTT

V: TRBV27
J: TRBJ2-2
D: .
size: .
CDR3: CASSPGASRNTGELFF
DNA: TGTGCCAGCAGTCCCGGCGCTAGCAGGAACACCGGGGAGCTGTTTTTT

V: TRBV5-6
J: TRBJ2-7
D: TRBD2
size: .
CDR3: CASSYLGTKTYEQYF
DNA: TGTGCCAGCAGCTATTTAGGGACTAAGACCTACGAGCAGTACTTC

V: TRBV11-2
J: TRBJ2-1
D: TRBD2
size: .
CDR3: CASSSGLVFNEQFF
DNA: TGTGCCAGCAGCTCGGGACTAGTCTTCAATGAGCAGTTCTTC

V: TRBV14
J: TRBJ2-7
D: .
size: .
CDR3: CASSQRAPYEQYF
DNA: TGTGCCAGCAGCCAACGAGCGCCCTACGAGCAGTACTTC

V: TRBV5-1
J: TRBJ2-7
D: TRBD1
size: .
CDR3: CASTRTGFSYEQYF
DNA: TGCGCCAGCACTCGGACAGGGTTTTCCTACGAGCAGTACTTC